This T cell receptor beta chain was recovered during a study of cytomegalovirus exposure and HLA in healthy donors (dated by TCRdb to the late 2010s). Study-wide context: An earlier analysis of under 600 of the donors reported 250 to 350 Gb of sequence data and approximately 110 million unique TCR beta sequences from approximately 180 million T cells. The study profiled the T cell repertoires of around 700 subjects by immunosequencing and related them to cytomegalovirus serostatus. In the later analysis, no new phenotypic data were used to find candidate immune exposures; instead, reliance was placed on TCR beta sequences and their occurrence across donors. Every repertoire in the discovery cohort had been generated on one and the same sequencing platform. Of the approximately 400 genotyped donors, 81% were placed in the genetic ancestry cluster associated with self-reported Caucasian donors. The study aimed to test whether signatures of past pathogen exposure could be identified by cataloging public T cell receptors. In an earlier analysis of around 540 of the donors, high-throughput TCR beta sequencing was used to judge whether each TCR beta V gene segment behaved as functional or pseudogenic. Both class I and class II loci were covered by HLA typing, at four-digit resolution. The study combined high-throughput TCR immunosequencing, statistical association of individual TCRs with disease status, and machine learning to predict cytomegalovirus infection status. Typing coverage differed by locus: A, B, C, DRB1 and DQB1 were typed in about 629-640 donors, DQA1 in approximately 520, DPA1 in roughly 590, and DPB1 in around 490. Roughly 300 gigabases of sequencing data and roughly 80 million unique TCR sequences made up an early release that covered around 640 HLA-typed donors. Roughly 5 DR-DQ haplotypes were treated as single units for association and clustering because of strong linkage in the cohort. A later analysis re-analyzed previously published TCR beta repertoires from 500 to 700 donors and added high-resolution HLA genotyping to study TCR occurrence patterns. Among 300 to 450 genotyped donors of the cohort, an average of around 240,000 unique TCR beta nucleotide sequences were sequenced per donor, approximately 20% of them non-productive. A separate validation cohort of approximately 120 different subjects was used in addition to the roughly 720-subject first cohort. Alongside the repertoire data, information on donor age, sex, ethnicity and CMV serostatus was compiled. A later genetic analysis used genome-wide SNP genotypes for about 65% of the roughly 670 donors, treating that subset as a discovery cohort.

Study-wide findings and limitations: CMV serostatus was the only immune exposure information available for the cohort. About 15 rarely observed V segments, including chromosome 9 orphons, were excluded from the earlier analysis of about 610 of the donors because counts were too low. A further reported finding was that TCR beta sequences accurately predicted the HLA-A and HLA-B alleles for most subjects in the first cohort. A total of roughly 160 TCR beta chains were listed by the study as associated with cytomegalovirus. Strong co-occurrence of HLA alleles, especially DR and DQ, made assigning TCR associations to individual alleles difficult. Most CMV-associated TCR beta chains appeared to be HLA-restricted in a later analysis, and the HLA associations seemed to be driven largely by CMV exposure. A group of highly shared sequence variants was considered likely to be a technical artifact of the sequencing pipeline. Roughly uniform sequencing depth across donors was assumed in presence/absence analyses, although this assumption may not hold. The classifier was reported to diagnose cytomegalovirus status with high specificity and sensitivity in both the original cohort and the validation cohort. In a later analysis, HLA-associated TCR beta chains were found to be more clonally expanded and to have lower generation probabilities than equally common non-associated chains. V-gene and J-gene trimming of TCR beta chains was associated with a missense DCLRE1C variant in a later genetic analysis, and the association was replicated in an independent cohort. The cohort was sequenced for TCR beta chains only, and without alpha or paired-chain data the features that could be detected were limited. Because the 87-base-pair reads could not distinguish some IMGT-functional V segments, including TRBV6-2 and TRBV6-3, those segments were excluded. A later genetic analysis reported fewer N-insertions in productive TCRs among donors in an Asian-associated ancestry cluster than the roughly 700-donor mean. A later analysis associated 16,951 TCR beta sequences with specific HLA alleles at a false discovery rate of 0.05. Linkage disequilibrium might explain the correlated functional status among segregating V segments, but an unknown experimental factor could not be ruled out. Because HLA typing was unavailable for some donors at each locus, only the typed subset was used in association tests. In vitro tests confirmed that a few of the cytomegalovirus-associated TCR beta chains recognize cytomegalovirus antigens. The authors suggested that the approach could potentially be extended to other disease states and immunological phenotypes. Most TCR sequences were observed very rarely across donors, whereas some public TCRs were present in many individuals. An earlier analysis of approximately 570 of the donors showed that most TCR beta V segments appeared in productive rearrangements either about 87% or about 30% of the time, which broadly matched IMGT annotations. In a later analysis, TCR association rates were found to vary across HLA loci, with the most associated TCRs seen for DRB1 alleles and the fewest for HLA-C alleles. Several of the top co-occurrence clusters appeared to be linked to parvovirus B19, influenza, CMV and Epstein-Barr virus, according to a later analysis.

The CDR3 sequence holds 15 residues, the cysteine and phenylalanine included. The entry retains the CDR3 DNA only, 45 bases that are in frame from base 1. According to the germline V gene (reference sequence), CDR1 reads SSHAT and CDR2 reads FNYEAQ. Libraries were prepared through the immunoSEQ multiplex PCR assay. The multiplex PCR relied on a mix of 60 forward primers for TCR Vbeta segments and 13 reverse primers for TCR Jbeta segments. A multiplex PCR assay on genomic DNA amplified the CDR3 region of rearranged TCR beta genes. Amplified TCR beta libraries were sequenced as 87-base-pair reads on the Illumina HiSeq System. The authors' analysis ran thus. A later analysis counted about 80 million unique TCR beta chains across the 500 to 850 repertoires, and some 11 million of these chains were shared by at least two donors. Raw reads were error-corrected and collapsed into unique sequences with a nearest-neighbor algorithm that merged closely related sequences to remove PCR and sequencing errors. CDR3 sequences were aligned to IMGT reference sequences to assign V, D and J gene segments. For a sequence to be retained, a match of at least six nucleotides was required to both a V gene segment and a J gene segment. Rearrangements were classified as productive when the CDR3 lacked stop codons and remained in frame with V and J, and all other rearrangements were classified as non-productive. CDR3 was defined by IMGT convention, running from the second conserved V-encoded cysteine to the conserved J-encoded phenylalanine. The earlier analysis of more than 450 of the donors excluded sequences that lacked an unambiguous match to a single V gene segment. An earlier analysis of fewer than 750 of the donors classified V segments as functional when productive rearrangements were above 56.7% and as segregating when the standard deviation between donors was above 5%. A statistical classification framework was built to diagnose cytomegalovirus status from the catalog of TCR beta chain sequences. A later analysis assigned V and J genes by comparing TCR nucleotide sequences with IMGT/GENE-DB human TR gene sequences. The TCRdist pipeline was used in a later analysis to assign CDR3 sequences and most-parsimonious VDJ recombination scenarios. In a later analysis, each TCR beta chain was defined by its CDR3 amino acid sequence together with its V-gene family, and reads without a unique V-gene family were excluded. A later analysis removed 592 highly shared, low-generation-probability nucleotide sequences to deal with suspected cross-contamination and a sequencing artifact. For each public chain, a later analysis derived a clonal expansion index from normalized ranks of inferred template counts within each repertoire. In a later analysis, generation probabilities were computed with a VDJ recombination model fitted to out-of-frame rearrangements, and the resulting probabilities were checked against IGoR. In a later analysis, hypergeometric tests were used to score TCR-TCR, TCR-HLA and TCR-CMV co-occurrence, with a repertoire-size bias correction applied to TCR pairs. False discovery rates were estimated in a later analysis by permuting HLA or CMV assignments 20 times. In a later analysis, co-occurring TCRs were grouped using DBSCAN, and TCRdist sequence similarity was added for clustering within HLA-allele-positive subsets. For co-occurrence clustering, repertoires with fewer than 30,000 or more than 120,000 public chains were excluded, along with roughly five repertoires with anomalous nucleotide sharing. As stored in TCRdb, this immuneACCESS dataset retains in-frame rearrangements with V and J assigned. A fraction of the clones does not appear; measured against another copy, unresolved V genes explain less than half of the discrepancy, and the remainder lacks a known reason. V and J calls and clone size are as listed in that table; D and trimming were resolved from the DNA. Across this sample there are around 100,000 clones, with about 72% seen only once. Under 20% of the sample comes from the top ten.

Notes on this clone: Its antigen remains unidentified. The germline gene is not matched at one end of the junction; a read error may be the cause.

The cohort was made up of around 720 healthy bone marrow donors. At the time of sampling, all cohort members were nominally healthy, though unrecorded immune exposures were likely present. The donor tested CMV seropositive, placing the donor among the 250 to 350 seropositive members of the cohort. Each donor provided a peripheral blood sample, and peripheral blood mononuclear cells were used for TCR beta sequencing. The Qiagen DNeasy Blood Extraction Kit was used to extract genomic DNA from the blood cell samples. This chain is built from TRBV7-7 and TRBJ2-7; 10 central bases correspond to TRBD1. The sequenced sample was PBMCs. This sequence originates from an older woman in good health and CMV-seropositive. DNA sequence: TGTGCTAGCAGCTTAGGGACAGGGGTAATCTACGAGCAGTACTTC. It translates as CASSLGTGVIYEQYF.